This TCR beta chain was retrieved from a study of cytomegalovirus exposure and HLA in healthy donors. PCR involved 60 Vbeta and 13 Jbeta primers. Measured with immunoSEQ multiplex PCR; TCRdb has only the in-frame clones, and not every one. The table lists about 200,000 clones, just under 70% of them singletons, with 2.6% in the top ten. General study results and limits: Further analysis was carried out later, and it showed several of the most significant clusters appearing linked to common viral pathogens. HLA allele associations emerged for about 16,000 TCR beta sequences in a later analysis, at 0.05 false discovery rate. The availability of immune exposure information extended only to CMV serostatus.

The germline V and J ends were trimmed by 3 bases and 4 bases, with 13 bases remaining between them. CDR3 size: 14 residues. Looked up from germline, CDR1 is MNHEY and CDR2 is SMNVEV (reference sequence). Concerning this clone: The antigen is undetermined.

J is TRBJ2-7 and V is TRBV27; D not certain. The sample was PBMCs. The sequence was obtained from a man aged 40-49 years in good health and CMV-seropositive. CDR3 DNA: TGTGCCAGCAGTTTCGAACACCCTCCGTACGAGCAGTACTTC. It codes for CASSFEHPPYEQYF.